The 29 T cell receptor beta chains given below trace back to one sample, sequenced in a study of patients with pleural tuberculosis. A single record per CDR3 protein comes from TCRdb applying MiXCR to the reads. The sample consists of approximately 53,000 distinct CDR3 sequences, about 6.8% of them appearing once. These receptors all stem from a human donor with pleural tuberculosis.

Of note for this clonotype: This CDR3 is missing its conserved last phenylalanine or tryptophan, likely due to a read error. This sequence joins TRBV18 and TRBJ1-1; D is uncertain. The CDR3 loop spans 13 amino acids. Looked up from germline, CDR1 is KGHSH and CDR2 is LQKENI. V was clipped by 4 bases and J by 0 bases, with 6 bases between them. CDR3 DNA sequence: TGTGCCAGCTCACGCGGGTTGAACACTGAAGCTTTCTCT. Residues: CASSRGLNTEAFS.

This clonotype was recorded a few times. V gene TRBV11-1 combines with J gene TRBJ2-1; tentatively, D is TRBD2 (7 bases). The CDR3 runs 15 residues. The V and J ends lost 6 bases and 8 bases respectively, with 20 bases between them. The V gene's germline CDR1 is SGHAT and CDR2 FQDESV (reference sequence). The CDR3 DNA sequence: TGTGCCAGCAGTCTGCATGGGGGCGGGAGAGATGAGCAGTTCTTC. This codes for CASSLHGGGRDEQFF.

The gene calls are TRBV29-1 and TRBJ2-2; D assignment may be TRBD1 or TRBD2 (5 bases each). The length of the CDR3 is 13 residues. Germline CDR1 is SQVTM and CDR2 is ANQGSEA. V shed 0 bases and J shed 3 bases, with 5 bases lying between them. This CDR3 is CSVEEGDTGELFF. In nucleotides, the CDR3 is TGCAGCGTTGAAGAGGGGGACACCGGGGAGCTGTTTTTT.

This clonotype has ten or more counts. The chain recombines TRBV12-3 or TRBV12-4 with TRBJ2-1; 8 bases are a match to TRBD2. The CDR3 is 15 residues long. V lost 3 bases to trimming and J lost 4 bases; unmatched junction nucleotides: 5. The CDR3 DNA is TGTGCCAGCAGTTTCCAGGGACTAGGGTACAATGAGCAGTTCTTC. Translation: CASSFQGLGYNEQFF.

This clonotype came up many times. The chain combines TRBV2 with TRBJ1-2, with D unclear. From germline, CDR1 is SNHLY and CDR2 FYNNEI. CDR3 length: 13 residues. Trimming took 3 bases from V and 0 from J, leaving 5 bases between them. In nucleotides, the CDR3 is TGTGCCAGCAGTGACGCGGCTAACTATGGCTACACCTTC. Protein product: CASSDAANYGYTF. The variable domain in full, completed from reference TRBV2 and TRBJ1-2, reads EPEVTQTPSHQVTQMGQEVILRCVPISNHLYFYWYRQILGQKVEFLVSFYNNEISEKSEIFDDQFSVERPDGSNFTLKIRSTKLEDSAMYFCASSDAANYGYTFGSGTRLTVV.

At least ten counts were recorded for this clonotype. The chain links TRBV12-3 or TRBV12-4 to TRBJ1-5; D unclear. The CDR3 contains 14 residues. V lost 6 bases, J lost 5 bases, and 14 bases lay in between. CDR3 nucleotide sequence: TGTGCCAGCAGCCCGACGAACTACTATCAGCCCCAGCATTTT. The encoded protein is CASSPTNYYQPQHF.

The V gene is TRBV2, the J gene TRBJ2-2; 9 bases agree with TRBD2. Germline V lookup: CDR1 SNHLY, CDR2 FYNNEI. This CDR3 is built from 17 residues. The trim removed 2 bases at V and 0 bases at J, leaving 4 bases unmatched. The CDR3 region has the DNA TGTGCCAGCAGTGAATTTAGCGGGAGCGCGAACACCGGGGAGCTGTTTTTT. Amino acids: CASSEFSGSANTGELFF.

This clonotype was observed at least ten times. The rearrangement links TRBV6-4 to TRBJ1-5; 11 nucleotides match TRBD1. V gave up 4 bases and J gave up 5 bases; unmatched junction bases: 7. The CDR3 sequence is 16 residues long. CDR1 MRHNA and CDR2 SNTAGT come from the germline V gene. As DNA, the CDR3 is TGTGCCAGCAGTGGACTCGGGACAGGGGGGGATCAGCCCCAGCATTTT. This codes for CASSGLGTGGDQPQHF.

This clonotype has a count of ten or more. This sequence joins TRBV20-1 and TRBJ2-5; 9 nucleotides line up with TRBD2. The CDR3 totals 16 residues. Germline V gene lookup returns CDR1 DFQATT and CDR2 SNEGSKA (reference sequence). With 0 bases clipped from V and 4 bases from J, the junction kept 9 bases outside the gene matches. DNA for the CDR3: TGCAGTGCTAGAGATTTCAAAGCGGGAGGCCCAGAGACCCAGTACTTC. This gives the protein CSARDFKAGGPETQYF.

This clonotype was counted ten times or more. CDR3 region: CASSQTVGVEQYV. In DNA form, the CDR3 reads TGCGCCAGCAGCCAAACAGTGGGAGTCGAGCAGTACGTC. The genes are TRBV4-1 and TRBJ2-7; a weak D match, TRBD2 (5 bases). Trimming took off 2 bases at V and 6 bases at J, with 11 bases between the two ends. The CDR3 runs to 13 residues. CDR1 is MGHRA and CDR2 is YSYEKL in the germline V gene.

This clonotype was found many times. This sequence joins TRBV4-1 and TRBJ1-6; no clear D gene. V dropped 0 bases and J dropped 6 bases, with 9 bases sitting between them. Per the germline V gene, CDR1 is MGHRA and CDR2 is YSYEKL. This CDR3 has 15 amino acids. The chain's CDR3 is CASSQDSVFNSPLHF. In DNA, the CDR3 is TGCGCCAGCAGCCAAGATAGCGTTTTTAATTCACCCCTCCACTTT.

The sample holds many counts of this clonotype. The CDR3 DNA is TGTGCCAGCAGCTTTAACCCGAACACCGGGGAGCTGTTTTTT. This codes for CASSFNPNTGELFF. V usage is TRBV5-4 and J usage is TRBJ2-2; D is uncertain. The V end was cut by 2 bases, the J end by 0 bases, with 5 bases between. The germline V gene has CDR1 SGHNT and CDR2 YYREEE (reference sequence). This CDR3 region has 14 residues.

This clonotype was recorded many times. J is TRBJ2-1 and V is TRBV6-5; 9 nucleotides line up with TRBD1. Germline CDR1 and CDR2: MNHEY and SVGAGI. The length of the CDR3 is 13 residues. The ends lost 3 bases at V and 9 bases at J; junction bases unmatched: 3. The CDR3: CASSYGQGSEQFF. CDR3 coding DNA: TGTGCCAGCAGTTATGGACAGGGGAGTGAGCAGTTCTTC.

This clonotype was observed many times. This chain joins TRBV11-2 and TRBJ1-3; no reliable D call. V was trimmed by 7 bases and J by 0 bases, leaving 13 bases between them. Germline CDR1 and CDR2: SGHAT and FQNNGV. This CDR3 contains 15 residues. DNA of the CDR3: TGTGCCAGCACCCCCCTTGGGAGCTCTGGAAACACCATATATTTT. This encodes CASTPLGSSGNTIYF.

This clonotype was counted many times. The CDR3 protein is CASGSLAGTEQFF. CDR3 bases: TGTGCTAGTGGTTCCCTAGCGGGAACTGAGCAGTTCTTC. The rearrangement uses TRBV12-5 and TRBJ2-1, with 9 bases identical to TRBD2. The CDR3 is 13 amino acids. Germline CDR1 is LGHNT and CDR2 is FRNRAP. Trimming removed 4 bases from V and 9 bases from J; junction bases left unmatched: 4.

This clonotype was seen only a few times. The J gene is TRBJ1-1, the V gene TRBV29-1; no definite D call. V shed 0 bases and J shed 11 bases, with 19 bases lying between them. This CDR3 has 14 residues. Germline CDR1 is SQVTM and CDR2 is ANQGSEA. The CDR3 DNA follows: TGCAGCGTTGAAGATCATTTCCGTCGAGGGATGGCTTTCTTT. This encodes CSVEDHFRRGMAFF.

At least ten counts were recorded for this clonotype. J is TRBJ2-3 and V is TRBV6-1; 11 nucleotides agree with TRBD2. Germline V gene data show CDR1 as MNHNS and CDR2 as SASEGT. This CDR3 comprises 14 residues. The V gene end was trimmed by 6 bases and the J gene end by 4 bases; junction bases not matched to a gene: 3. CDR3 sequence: CASRLAGGSDTQYF. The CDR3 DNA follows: TGTGCCAGCAGGCTAGCGGGAGGTTCAGATACGCAGTATTTT.

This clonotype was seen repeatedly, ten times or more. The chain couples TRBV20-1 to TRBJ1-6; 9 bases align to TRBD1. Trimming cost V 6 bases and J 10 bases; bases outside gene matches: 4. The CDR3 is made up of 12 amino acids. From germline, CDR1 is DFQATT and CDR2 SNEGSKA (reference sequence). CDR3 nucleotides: TGCAGTGCCCGAGACAGGGGGTCACCCCTCCACTTT. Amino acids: CSARDRGSPLHF.

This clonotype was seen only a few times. The CDR3 loop reads CATSDLPSGTDTQYF. CDR3 bases: TGTGCCACCAGTGATTTGCCCAGCGGGACAGATACGCAGTATTTT. V is TRBV24-1 and J is TRBJ2-3, with a weak D call TRBD2 (6 bases). Trimming shortened V by 0 bases and J by 3 bases, and 9 bases separated the two germline ends. Germline CDR1 KGHDR, CDR2 SFDVKD. CDR3 length equals 15 residues.

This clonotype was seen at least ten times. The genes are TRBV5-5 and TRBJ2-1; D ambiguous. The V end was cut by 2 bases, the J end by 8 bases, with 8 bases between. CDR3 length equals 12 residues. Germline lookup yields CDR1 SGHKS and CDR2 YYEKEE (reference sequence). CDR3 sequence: CASSLYSYEQFF. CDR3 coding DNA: TGTGCCAGCAGCTTATATAGCTATGAGCAGTTCTTC.

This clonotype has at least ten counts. The CDR3 nucleotides are TGTGCCAGCAGCTTAGAGTGGACTAGCTACGAGCAGTACTTC. Translating it yields CASSLEWTSYEQYF. The chain employs TRBV11-2 and TRBJ2-7; 7 nucleotides align to TRBD2. This CDR3 spans 14 amino acids. Germline assignment: CDR1 SGHAT and CDR2 FQNNGV. The junction had 2 bases not matched to a gene; V was cut back by 0 bases and J by 3 bases.

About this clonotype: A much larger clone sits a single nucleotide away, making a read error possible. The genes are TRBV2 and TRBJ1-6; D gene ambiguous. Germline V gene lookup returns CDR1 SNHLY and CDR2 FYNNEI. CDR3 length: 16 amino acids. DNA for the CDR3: TGTGCCGGCAGTAAAGAGACGGGGTTTTATAATTCACCCCTCCACTTT. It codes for CAGSKETGFYNSPLHF. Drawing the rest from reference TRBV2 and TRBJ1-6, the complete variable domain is EPEVTQTPSHQVTQMGQEVILRCVPISNHLYFYWYRQILGQKVEFLVSFYNNEISEKSEIFDDQFSVERPDGSNFTLKIRSTKLEDSAMYFCAGSKETGFYNSPLHFGNGTRLTVT.

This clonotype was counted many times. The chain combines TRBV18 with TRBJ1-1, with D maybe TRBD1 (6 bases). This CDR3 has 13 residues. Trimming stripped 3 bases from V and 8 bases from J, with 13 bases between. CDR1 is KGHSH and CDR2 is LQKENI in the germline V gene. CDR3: CASSPLRTAEAFF. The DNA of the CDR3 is TGTGCCAGCTCACCTTTGAGGACAGCAGAAGCTTTCTTT.

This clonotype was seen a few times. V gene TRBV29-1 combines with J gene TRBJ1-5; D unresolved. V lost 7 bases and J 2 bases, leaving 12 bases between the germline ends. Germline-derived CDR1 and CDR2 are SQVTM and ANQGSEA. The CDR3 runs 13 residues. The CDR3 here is CSAGLGGNQPQHF. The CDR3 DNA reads TGCAGCGCCGGGCTCGGGGGCAATCAGCCCCAGCATTTT.

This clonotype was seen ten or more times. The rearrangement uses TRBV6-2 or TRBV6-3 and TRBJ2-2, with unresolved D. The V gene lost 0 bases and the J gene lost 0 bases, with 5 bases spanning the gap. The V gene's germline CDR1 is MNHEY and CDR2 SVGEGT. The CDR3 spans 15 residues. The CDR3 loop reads CASSYSFTNTGELFF. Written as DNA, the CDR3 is TGTGCCAGCAGTTACTCCTTCACGAACACCGGGGAGCTGTTTTTT.

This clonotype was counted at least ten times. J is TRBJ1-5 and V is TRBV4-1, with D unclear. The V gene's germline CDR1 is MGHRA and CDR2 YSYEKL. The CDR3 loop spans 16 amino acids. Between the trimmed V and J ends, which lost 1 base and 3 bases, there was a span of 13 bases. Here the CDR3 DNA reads TGCGCCAGCAGCCAAGTTCTGGCGGACCACAATCAGCCCCAGCATTTT. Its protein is CASSQVLADHNQPQHF.

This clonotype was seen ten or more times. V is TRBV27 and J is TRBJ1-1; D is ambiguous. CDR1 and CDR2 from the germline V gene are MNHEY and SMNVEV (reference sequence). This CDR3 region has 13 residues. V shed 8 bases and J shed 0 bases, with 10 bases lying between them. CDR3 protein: CASGLRMNTEAFF. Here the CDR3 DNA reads TGTGCCAGCGGGCTGCGAATGAACACTGAAGCTTTCTTT.

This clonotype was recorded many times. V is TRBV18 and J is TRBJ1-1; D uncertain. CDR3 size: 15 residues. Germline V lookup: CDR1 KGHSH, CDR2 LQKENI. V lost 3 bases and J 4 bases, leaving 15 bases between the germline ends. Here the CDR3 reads CASSPRPNWGTEAFF. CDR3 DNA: TGTGCCAGCTCACCTAGGCCGAACTGGGGCACTGAAGCTTTCTTT.

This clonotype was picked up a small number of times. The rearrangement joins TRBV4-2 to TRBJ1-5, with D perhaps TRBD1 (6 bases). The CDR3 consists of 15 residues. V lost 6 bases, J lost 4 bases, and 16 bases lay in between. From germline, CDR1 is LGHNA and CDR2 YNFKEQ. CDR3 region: CASRPRGGGNQPQHF. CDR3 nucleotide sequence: TGTGCCAGCAGACCTCGAGGGGGGGGAAATCAGCCCCAGCATTTT.